A selection of T cell receptor beta chains follows, all from one sample in a study of blood T cell repertoires in COVID-19. The assay was immunoSEQ multiplex PCR, and TCRdb's table has in-frame clones only and misses some. The top ten hold about 0.64% of the sample, which has about 260,000 clones, 88% seen once. Sample: peripheral blood. The receptor source for this set is a human donor in a cohort sampled during active COVID-19. The CDR3 runs from the conserved cysteine through the conserved F or W. A D gene is named only where the DNA matches it firmly. Rows may omit the clone size; those that give it use once, few, many or a size class.

abundance	d_gene	v_gene	j_gene	CDR3aa	CDR3nt
.	.	TRBV7-2	TRBJ2-3	CASSLDREDTQYF	TGTGCCAGCAGCTTAGATCGGGAAGATACGCAGTATTTT
.	TRBD1	TRBV24-1	TRBJ2-1	CATSAHPEKGARNEQFF	TGTGCCACCAGTGCCCACCCCGAGAAGGGGGCTCGCAATGAGCAGTTCTTC
.	.	TRBV9	TRBJ1-2	CASSVSSPSKGNYGYTF	TGTGCCAGCAGCGTGTCCTCCCCCTCTAAGGGGAACTATGGCTACACCTTC
.	TRBD1	TRBV19	TRBJ2-7	CASSKGTGRGLGSSYEQYF	TGTGCCAGTAGTAAAGGGACAGGGAGGGGACTGGGAAGCTCCTACGAGCAGTACTTC
.	.	TRBV6-1	TRBJ2-3	CASSEASDTQYF	TGTGCCAGCAGTGAAGCGTCGGATACGCAGTATTTT
.	.	TRBV5-6	TRBJ2-7	CASSYRTNSYEQYF	TGTGCCAGCAGCTATAGGACAAATTCCTACGAGCAGTACTTC
.	.	TRBV4-1	TRBJ1-3	CASNLDFLSGNTIYF	TGCGCCAGCAACCTAGATTTCCTCTCTGGAAACACCATATATTTT
.	.	TRBV21-1	TRBJ1-3	CASSKGEPWTAGNTIYF	TGTGCCAGCAGCAAAGGCGAGCCATGGACAGCCGGAAACACCATATATTTT
.	.	TRBV7-2	TRBJ2-7	CASSLGAPYEQYF	TGTGCCAGCAGCTTAGGGGCTCCCTACGAGCAGTACTTC
.	TRBD1	TRBV27	TRBJ2-7	CASSSGTGPREQYF	TGTGCCAGCAGCTCCGGGACAGGGCCTCGTGAGCAGTACTTC
few	.	TRBV6-2/TRBV6-3	TRBJ2-7	CASSYPRQDREQYF	TGTGCCAGCAGTTACCCCCGCCAGGACAGAGAGCAGTACTTC
once	TRBD1	TRBV18	TRBJ2-7	CASSPPSRGPYEQYF	TGTGCCAGCTCACCACCGTCCAGGGGGCCCTACGAGCAGTACTTC
.	TRBD2	TRBV9	TRBJ2-1	CASNPAGGQEQFF	TGTGCCAGCAATCCAGCGGGGGGGCAAGAGCAGTTCTTC
.	TRBD1	TRBV7-9	TRBJ1-4	CASSLGNRGAKLFF	TGTGCCAGCAGCTTGGGGAACAGGGGGGCGAAACTGTTTTTT
once	TRBD2	TRBV27	TRBJ2-7	CASKPTSGTYEQYF	TGTGCCAGCAAGCCGACTAGCGGTACCTACGAGCAGTACTTC
.	.	TRBV27	TRBJ1-5	CASSFRGQPQHF	TGTGCCAGCAGTTTCAGGGGTCAGCCCCAGCATTTT
few	TRBD1	TRBV9	TRBJ2-7	CASSASGTGPHEQYF	TGTGCCAGCAGCGCCTCCGGGACAGGGCCCCACGAGCAGTACTTC
few	.	TRBV6-5	TRBJ2-1	CASSYGSARVDEQFF	TGTGCCAGCAGTTACGGTAGCGCGCGAGTAGATGAGCAGTTCTTC
once	.	TRBV10-3	TRBJ1-1	CAISEPQWSNTEAFF	TGTGCCATCAGTGAGCCCCAATGGAGTAACACTGAAGCTTTCTTT
few	.	TRBV19	TRBJ2-7	CASSIGAKQYF	TGTGCCAGTAGTATTGGTGCTAAGCAGTACTTC
.	TRBD1	TRBV14	TRBJ1-1	CASSTTTGAEAFF	TGTGCCAGCAGCACGACCACAGGGGCTGAAGCTTTCTTT
once	.	TRBV9	TRBJ2-7	CASSVSPGIAEQYF	TGTGCCAGCAGCGTATCCCCGGGGATAGCGGAGCAGTACTTC
.	.	TRBV7-2	TRBJ1-2	CASSSRWANYGYTF	TGTGCCAGCAGCTCTAGATGGGCTAACTATGGCTACACCTTC
.	.	TRBV11-2	TRBJ2-7	CASTKGGGRLTYEQYF	TGTGCCAGCACCAAAGGGGGCGGGAGGCTAACCTACGAGCAGTACTTC
.	.	TRBV4-3	TRBJ1-2	CASSQELPGVGDYGYTF	TGCGCCAGCAGCCAAGAATTGCCAGGGGTGGGTGACTATGGCTACACCTTC
.	TRBD2	TRBV27	TRBJ2-7	CASTGTSYYEQYF	TGTGCCAGTACCGGGACTAGCTATTACGAGCAGTACTTC
.	.	TRBV5-1	TRBJ2-7	CASSLGSRGRINEQYF	TGCGCCAGCAGCTTGGGGTCGCGGGGCAGAATAAACGAGCAGTACTTC
.	TRBD1	TRBV9	TRBJ2-7	CASSVGLGGTGDSYEQYF	TGTGCCAGCAGCGTAGGTCTAGGTGGGACAGGGGACTCCTACGAGCAGTACTTC
.	.	TRBV7-2	TRBJ1-6	CASSQQGANSPLHF	TGTGCCAGCAGCCAACAGGGAGCGAATTCACCCCTCCACTTT
.	TRBD1	TRBV5-1	TRBJ1-1	CASRRGPTEAFF	TGCGCCAGCAGGAGGGGGCCCACTGAAGCTTTCTTT
.	TRBD1	TRBV19	TRBJ1-3	CASGGQNFGNTIYF	TGTGCCAGCGGGGGACAGAACTTTGGAAACACCATATATTTT
.	TRBD2	TRBV5-4	TRBJ2-3	CASSLLLLAGGVDTQYF	TGTGCCAGCAGCTTACTCCTACTAGCGGGAGGGGTAGATACGCAGTATTTT
.	TRBD2	TRBV19	TRBJ2-7	CASSVASGGYEQYF	TGTGCCAGCAGCGTAGCTAGCGGGGGATACGAGCAGTACTTC
.	TRBD1	TRBV24-1	TRBJ2-1	CATSDPGQGGGEQFF	TGTGCCACCAGTGACCCGGGACAGGGGGGCGGTGAGCAGTTCTTC
.	.	TRBV19	TRBJ1-1	CASSIGGRETEAFF	TGTGCCAGTAGTATCGGGGGGCGGGAAACTGAAGCTTTCTTT
few	.	TRBV23-1	TRBJ1-5	CASNEGEGNQPQHF	TGCGCCAGCAATGAAGGCGAGGGCAATCAGCCCCAGCATTTT